This T cell receptor beta chain was captured in a study of cytomegalovirus exposure and HLA in healthy donors. Turning to the study itself: Within the Caucasian-associated ancestry cluster were roughly 81% of the approximately 400 genotyped donors.

General observations from the study: The only immune exposure information that was available was CMV serostatus.

Concerning this clone itself: The antigen is unknown.

The PCR had 60 Vbeta and 13 Jbeta primers. Assay used: immunoSEQ multiplex PCR; TCRdb lists only in-frame clones, some missing. The sample holds about 190,000 clones, over 60% seen once. The CDR3 consists of 13 residues. Per the germline V gene, CDR1 is SGHDN and CDR2 is FVKESK. The chain employs TRBV14 and TRBJ2-3, with 7 bases fitting TRBD2. The sequence was collected from a woman in her 30s in good health and CMV-seropositive. Sequencing used PBMCs. The CDR3 DNA follows: TGTGTACTTAAGCGGGACCCCACAGATACGCAGTATTTT. Its translation: CVLKRDPTDTQYF.